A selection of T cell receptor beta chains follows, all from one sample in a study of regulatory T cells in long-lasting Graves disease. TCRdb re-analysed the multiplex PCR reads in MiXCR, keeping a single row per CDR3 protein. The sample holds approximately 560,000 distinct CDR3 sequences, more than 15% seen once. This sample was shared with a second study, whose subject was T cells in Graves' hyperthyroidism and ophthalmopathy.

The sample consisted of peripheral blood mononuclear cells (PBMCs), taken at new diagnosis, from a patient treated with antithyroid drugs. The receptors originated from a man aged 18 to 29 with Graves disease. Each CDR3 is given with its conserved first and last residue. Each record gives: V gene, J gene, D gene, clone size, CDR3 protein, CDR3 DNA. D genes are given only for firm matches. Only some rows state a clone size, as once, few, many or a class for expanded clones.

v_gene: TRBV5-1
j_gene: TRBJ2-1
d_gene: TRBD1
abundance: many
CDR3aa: CASRTGSEATYNEQFF
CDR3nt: TGCGCCAGCAGGACAGGGTCGGAGGCCACCTACAATGAGCAGTTCTTC

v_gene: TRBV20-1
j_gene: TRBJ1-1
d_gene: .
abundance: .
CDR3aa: CSAREDGNTEAFF
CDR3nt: TGCAGTGCTAGAGAAGACGGAAACACTGAAGCTTTCTTT

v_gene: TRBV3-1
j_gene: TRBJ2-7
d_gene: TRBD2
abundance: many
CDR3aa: CASSHLSQREVLPYEQYF
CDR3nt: TGTGCCAGCAGCCATCTCTCCCAGCGGGAGGTCCTTCCCTACGAGCAGTACTTC

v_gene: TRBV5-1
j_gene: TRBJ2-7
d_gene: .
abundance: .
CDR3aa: CASRGGGNYDYEQYF
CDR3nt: TGCGCCAGCAGAGGGGGGGGAAATTATGACTACGAGCAGTACTTC

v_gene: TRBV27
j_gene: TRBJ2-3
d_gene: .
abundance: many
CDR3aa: CATLRQSPLTDTQYF
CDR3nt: TGTGCCACCCTCCGACAGTCTCCCCTCACAGATACGCAGTATTTT

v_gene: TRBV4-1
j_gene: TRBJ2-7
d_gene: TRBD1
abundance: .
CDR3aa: CASSVDRDRGVSYEQYF
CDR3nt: TGCGCCAGCAGCGTAGATCGGGACAGGGGAGTGTCCTACGAGCAGTACTTC

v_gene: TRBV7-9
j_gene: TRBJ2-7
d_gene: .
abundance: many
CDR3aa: CASSFRGEQYF
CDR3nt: TGTGCCAGCAGCTTTAGAGGCGAGCAGTACTTC

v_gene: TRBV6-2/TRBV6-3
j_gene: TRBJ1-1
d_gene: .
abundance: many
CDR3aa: CASSWDGEAFF
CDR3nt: TGTGCCAGCAGTTGGGACGGAGAAGCTTTCTTT

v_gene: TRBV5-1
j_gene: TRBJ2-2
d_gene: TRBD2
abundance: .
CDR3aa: CASSLAGGSFANTGELFF
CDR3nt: TGTGCCAGCAGCTTAGCGGGAGGATCATTCGCGAACACCGGGGAGCTGTTTTTT

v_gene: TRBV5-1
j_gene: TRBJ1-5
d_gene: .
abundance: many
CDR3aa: CASSLGPGGSNQPQHF
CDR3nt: TGCGCCAGCAGCTTGGGTCCCGGGGGAAGCAATCAGCCCCAGCATTTT

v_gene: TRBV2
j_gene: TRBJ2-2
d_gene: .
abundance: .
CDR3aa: CASTGRHSNTGELFF
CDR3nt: TGTGCCAGCACGGGACGGCATTCGAACACCGGGGAGCTGTTTTTT

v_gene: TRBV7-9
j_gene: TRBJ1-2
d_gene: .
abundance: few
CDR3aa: CASSYPGLGYTF
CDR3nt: TGTGCCAGCAGCTATCCAGGTCTTGGCTACACCTTC

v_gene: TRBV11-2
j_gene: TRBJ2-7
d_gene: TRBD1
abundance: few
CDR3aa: CASSRPPGQSSYEQYF
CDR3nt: TGTGCCAGCAGTCGTCCACCGGGACAGAGCTCCTACGAGCAGTACTTC

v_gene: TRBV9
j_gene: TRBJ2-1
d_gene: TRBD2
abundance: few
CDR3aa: CASSVASREFYEQFF
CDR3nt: TGTGCCAGCAGCGTAGCTTCGCGGGAGTTCTATGAGCAGTTCTTC

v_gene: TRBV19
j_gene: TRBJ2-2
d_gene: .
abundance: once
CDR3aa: CASSPYNGLTGTGELFF
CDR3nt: TGTGCCAGTAGTCCTTATAACGGTTTAACGGGCACCGGGGAGCTGTTTTTT

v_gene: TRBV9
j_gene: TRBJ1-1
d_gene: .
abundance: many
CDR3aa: CASSGPGTRNTEAFF
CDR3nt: TGTGCCAGCAGCGGTCCCGGGACGAGGAACACTGAAGCTTTCTTT

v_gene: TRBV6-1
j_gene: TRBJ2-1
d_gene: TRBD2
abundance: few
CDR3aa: CASRERLAGGGYEQFF
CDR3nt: TGTGCCAGCAGGGAGAGACTAGCGGGGGGGGGATATGAGCAGTTCTTC

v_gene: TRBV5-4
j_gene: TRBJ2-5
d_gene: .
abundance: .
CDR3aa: CASSEEEIQYF
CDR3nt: TGTGCCAGCAGCGAGGAAGAGATCCAGTACTTC

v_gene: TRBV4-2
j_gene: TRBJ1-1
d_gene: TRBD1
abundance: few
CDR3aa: CASSQITGGHTEAFF
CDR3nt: TGTGCCAGCAGCCAGATAACAGGGGGCCACACTGAAGCTTTCTTT

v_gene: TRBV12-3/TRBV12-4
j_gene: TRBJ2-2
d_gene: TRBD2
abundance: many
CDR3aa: CASIASSGRRTGELFF
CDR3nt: TGTGCCAGCATAGCTTCTAGCGGGAGGCGCACCGGGGAGCTGTTTTTT

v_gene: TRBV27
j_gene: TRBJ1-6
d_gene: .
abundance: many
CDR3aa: CASSLGLTSSSPLHF
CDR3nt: TGTGCCAGCAGTTTGGGGTTGACGTCATCGTCACCCCTCCACTTT

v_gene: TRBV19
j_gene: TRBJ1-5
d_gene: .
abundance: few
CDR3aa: CASSITGREDQPQHF
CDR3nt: TGTGCCAGTAGTATAACGGGCAGGGAGGACCAGCCCCAGCATTTT

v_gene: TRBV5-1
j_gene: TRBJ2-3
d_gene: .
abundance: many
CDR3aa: CASSPEGGTDTQYF
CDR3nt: TGCGCCAGCAGCCCCGAAGGTGGCACAGATACGCAGTATTTT

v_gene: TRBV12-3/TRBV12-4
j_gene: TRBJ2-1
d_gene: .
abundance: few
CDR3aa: CASSSHPPAYNEQFF
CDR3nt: TGTGCCAGCAGTTCCCACCCACCAGCCTACAATGAGCAGTTCTTC

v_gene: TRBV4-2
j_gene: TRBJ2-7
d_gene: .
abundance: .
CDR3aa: CASSQESQGYSYEQYF
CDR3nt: TGTGCCAGCAGCCAAGAATCGCAGGGCTACTCCTACGAGCAGTACTTC

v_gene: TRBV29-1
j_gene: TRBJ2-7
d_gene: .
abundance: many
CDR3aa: CSVEYGTYEQYF
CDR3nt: TGCAGCGTTGAGTACGGAACATACGAGCAGTACTTC

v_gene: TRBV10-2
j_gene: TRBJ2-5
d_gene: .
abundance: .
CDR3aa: CASTLGRETQYF
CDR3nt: TGCGCCAGCACGCTAGGGAGGGAGACCCAGTACTTC

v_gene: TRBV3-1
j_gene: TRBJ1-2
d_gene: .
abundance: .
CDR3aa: CASSQGEGANYGYTF
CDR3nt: TGTGCCAGCAGCCAAGGCGAAGGGGCTAACTATGGCTACACCTTC

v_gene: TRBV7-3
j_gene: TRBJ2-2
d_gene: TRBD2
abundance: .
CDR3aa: CASIPGLAGNGELFF
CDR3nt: TGTGCCAGCATCCCTGGACTAGCGGGTAACGGGGAGCTGTTTTTT

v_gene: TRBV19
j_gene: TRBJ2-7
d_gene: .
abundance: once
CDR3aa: CASGQLGVSYEQYF
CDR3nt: TGTGCCAGCGGTCAATTGGGGGTCTCCTACGAGCAGTACTTC

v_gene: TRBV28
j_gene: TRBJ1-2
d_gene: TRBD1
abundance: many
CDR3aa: CASTLGTGVGYTF
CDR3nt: TGTGCCAGCACTCTAGGGACAGGGGTTGGCTACACCTTC

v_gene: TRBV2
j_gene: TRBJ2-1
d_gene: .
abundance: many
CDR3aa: CARGLVPTSNEQFF
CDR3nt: TGTGCCAGAGGGCTTGTGCCAACATCCAATGAGCAGTTCTTC

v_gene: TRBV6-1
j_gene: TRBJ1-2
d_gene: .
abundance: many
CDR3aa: CASSPTRTTLYGYTF
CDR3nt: TGTGCCAGCAGTCCCACGCGTACTACCCTTTATGGCTACACCTTC

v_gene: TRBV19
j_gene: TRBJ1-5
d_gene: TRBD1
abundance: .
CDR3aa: CASTIIGQGDWPQHF
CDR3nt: TGTGCCAGTACCATCATAGGACAGGGAGATTGGCCCCAGCATTTT

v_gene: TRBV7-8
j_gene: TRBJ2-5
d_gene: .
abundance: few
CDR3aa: CASSLGGGRYQETQYF
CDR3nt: TGTGCCAGCAGCTTAGGGGGGGGCAGGTACCAAGAGACCCAGTACTTC

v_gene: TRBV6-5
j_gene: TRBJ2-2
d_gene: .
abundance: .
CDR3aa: CASSYGGAPTGELFF
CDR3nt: TGTGCCAGCAGTTACGGGGGGGCCCCCACCGGGGAGCTGTTTTTT

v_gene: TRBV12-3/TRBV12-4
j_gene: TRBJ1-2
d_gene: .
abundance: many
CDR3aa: CASSLVPAGHYGYTF
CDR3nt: TGTGCCAGCAGTTTAGTCCCGGCGGGCCACTATGGCTACACCTTC

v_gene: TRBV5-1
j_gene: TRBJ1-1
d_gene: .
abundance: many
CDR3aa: CASSLAGQSTEAFF
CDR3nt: TGCGCCAGCAGCTTGGCGGGGCAGAGCACTGAAGCTTTCTTT

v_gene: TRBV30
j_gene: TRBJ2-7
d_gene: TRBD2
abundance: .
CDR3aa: CAWSTLAGVYEQYF
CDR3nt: TGTGCCTGGAGTACCCTAGCGGGAGTGTACGAGCAGTACTTC

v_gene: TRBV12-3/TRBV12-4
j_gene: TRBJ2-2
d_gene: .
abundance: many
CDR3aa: CASSFTLNTGELFF
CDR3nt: TGTGCCAGCAGTTTCACATTAAACACCGGGGAGCTGTTTTTT

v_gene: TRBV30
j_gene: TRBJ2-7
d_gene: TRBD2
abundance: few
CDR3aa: CAWGGGTTGDEQYF
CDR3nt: TGTGCCTGGGGGGGGGGGACTACTGGGGACGAGCAGTACTTC

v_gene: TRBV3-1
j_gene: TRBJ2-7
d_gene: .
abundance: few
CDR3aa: CASNYRFSYEQYF
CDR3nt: TGTGCCAGCAACTATCGATTTTCCTACGAGCAGTACTTC

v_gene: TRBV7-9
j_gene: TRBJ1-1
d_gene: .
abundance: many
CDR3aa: CASSQTPNTEAFF
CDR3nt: TGTGCCAGCAGCCAAACACCGAACACTGAAGCTTTCTTT

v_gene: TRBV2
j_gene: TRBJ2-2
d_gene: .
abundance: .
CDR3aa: CASSLNTGGLFF
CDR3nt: TGTGCCAGCAGCTTAAACACCGGGGGGCTGTTTTTT

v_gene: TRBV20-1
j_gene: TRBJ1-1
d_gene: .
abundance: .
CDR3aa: CSASPYNTEAFF
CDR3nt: TGCAGTGCTAGCCCGTATAACACTGAAGCTTTCTTT

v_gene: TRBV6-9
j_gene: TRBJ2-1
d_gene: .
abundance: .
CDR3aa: CASSYSLGRDNNEQFF
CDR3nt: TGTGCCAGCAGTTACTCCCTGGGGCGGGACAACAATGAGCAGTTCTTC

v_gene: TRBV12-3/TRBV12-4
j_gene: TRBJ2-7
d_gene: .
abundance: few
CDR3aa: CASAKSDRFYEQYF
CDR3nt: TGTGCCAGCGCCAAGAGCGACCGATTTTACGAGCAGTACTTC